This section outlines one TCR beta chain sequence together with its context. Its antigen is currently unknown. V was cut by 7 bases and J by 6 bases, with 10 bases left in between. Germline V CDR1 and CDR2: LNHDA, SQIVND (reference sequence). CDR3 size: 13 residues. This record comes from a study of cytomegalovirus exposure and HLA in healthy donors. The data were produced by immunoSEQ multiplex PCR, yet TCRdb's version contains in-frame clones alone and is incomplete. The sample has about 160,000 clones, approximately 96% seen once. Regarding the study as a whole: High sensitivity and specificity were reportedly achieved when the classifier diagnosed cytomegalovirus status.

The sequenced sample consisted of PBMCs. The TCR comes from a woman aged 18-29 years in good health and CMV-seronegative. This chain uses TRBV19 with TRBJ1-6, with unresolved D. In nucleotides, the CDR3 is TGTGCCAGTATTCGGGAACCTAATTCACCCCTCCACTTT. It is translated as CASIREPNSPLHF.